Following are 32 T cell receptor beta chains from one sample sequenced in a study of cytomegalovirus exposure and HLA in healthy donors. PCR employed 60 Vbeta and 13 Jbeta primers. Clones were read by immunoSEQ multiplex PCR, and TCRdb kept only the in-frame ones, dropping some. Among 210,000 or so clones listed, more than 60% were seen once. The sequenced sample was PBMCs. The receptor source for this set is a woman aged 55-70 years in good health and CMV-seropositive.

V usage is TRBV5-6 and J usage is TRBJ1-1, with D possibly TRBD1 on 6 matching bases. CDR1 is SGHDT, CDR2 YYEEEE, per germline. The CDR3 sequence is 15 residues long. V was shortened by 0 bases and J by 3 bases, with 12 bases between the two germline ends. CDR3: CASSLAGQLYTEAFF. The CDR3 DNA reads as TGTGCCAGCAGCTTGGCCGGACAGTTGTACACTGAAGCTTTCTTT.

The chain links TRBV5-1 to TRBJ1-2; D unclear. The CDR3 runs 15 residues. Trimming cost V 5 bases and J 1 base, with 15 bases left between them. CDR1 SGHRS and CDR2 YFSETQ come from the germline V gene. The CDR3 spells CASRPREGFNYGYTF. The CDR3 bases are TGCGCCAGCAGACCACGGGAGGGATTTAACTATGGCTACACCTTC.

The DNA for the CDR3 is TGCGCCAGCAGCGTACTCCCTTCCCCAGATACGCAGTATTTT. This codes for CASSVLPSPDTQYF. V usage is TRBV5-1 and J usage is TRBJ2-3; D is uncertain. With 4 bases removed from V and 4 bases from J, the gap between germline ends came to 13 bases. Germline CDR1 reads SGHRS; CDR2 reads YFSETQ. The CDR3 spans 14 residues.

The chain combines TRBV19 with TRBJ1-2; 10 bases line up with TRBD1. There are 15 residues in the CDR3. CDR1 and CDR2 from the germline V gene are LNHDA and SQIVND (reference sequence). J lost 5 bases, V lost 6 bases, and 9 bases had no gene match. The CDR3 sequence: CASRPLDRGLYGYTF. The DNA of the CDR3 is TGTGCCAGTAGACCCCTAGACAGGGGGCTTTATGGCTACACCTTC.

The chain couples TRBV7-7 to TRBJ2-7; no clear D gene. The CDR3 has 15 amino acids. CDR1 SSHAT and CDR2 FNYEAQ come from the germline V gene (reference sequence). V was pared by 5 bases and J by 2 bases, with 16 bases between. DNA for the CDR3: TGTGCCAGCAGCGTGAGCGTCGAACAAGCCTACGAGCAGTACTTC. This translates into CASSVSVEQAYEQYF.

The rearrangement joins TRBV9 to TRBJ2-3; 10 bases align to TRBD2. Trimming cost V 0 bases and J 2 bases; bases outside gene matches: 6. Germline CDR1 is SGDLS and CDR2 is YYNGEE. The CDR3 totals 17 residues. This CDR3 is CASSVASGGAYTDTQYF. In DNA form, the CDR3 reads TGTGCCAGCAGCGTAGCCAGCGGGGGGGCCTACACAGATACGCAGTATTTT.

The chain combines TRBV7-7 with TRBJ2-1; the match to TRBD2 covers 10 bases. Germline V gives CDR1 SSHAT, CDR2 FNYEAQ (reference sequence). V shed 0 bases, J shed 7 bases, and the junction held 3 bases outside the gene matches. CDR3 length: 15 amino acids. Here the CDR3 reads CASSLASGRVNEQFF. Written as DNA, the CDR3 is TGTGCCAGCAGCTTAGCAAGCGGGAGGGTAAATGAGCAGTTCTTC.

The J gene is TRBJ1-1, the V gene TRBV6-5; D is unclear. Germline V gene sequence: CDR1 MNHEY, CDR2 SVGAGI. This CDR3 spans 14 amino acids. V was shortened by 7 bases and J by 4 bases, with 16 bases between the two germline ends. CDR3 nucleotide sequence: TGTGCCAGCATGGTCGGGTTTCATTCCACTGAAGCTTTCTTT. The encoded protein is CASMVGFHSTEAFF.

The J gene is TRBJ1-4, the V gene TRBV11-2; 8 positions match TRBD1. This CDR3 region has 18 residues. J gave up 4 bases and V 1 base, and 11 bases lay outside the gene matches. The germline CDR1 and CDR2 sequences are SGHAT and FQNNGV. In DNA, the CDR3 is TGTGCCAGCAGCTTAGGCGTCTCAGGGGGCCTCTATAATGAAAAACTGTTTTTT. This sequence encodes CASSLGVSGGLYNEKLFF.

This clone was seen a single time. The V gene is TRBV7-3, the J gene TRBJ2-7, with 10 bases identical to TRBD1. Germline trimming cut 5 bases from V and 7 bases from J; bases unmatched to any gene: 8. CDR3 length equals 14 residues. Per the germline V gene, CDR1 is SGHTA and CDR2 is FQGTGA. Here the CDR3 DNA reads TGTGCCAGCAGCCCCGGGACAGGGGCTAGGGAGCAGTACTTC. Translated: CASSPGTGAREQYF.

Of note for this clone: Other DNA sequences from this sample encode an identical CDR3 as well. The rearrangement joins TRBV5-1 to TRBJ1-3, with 7 nucleotides matching TRBD1. V lost 2 bases and J lost 0; bases outside the gene matches: 2. The CDR3 extends over 15 amino acids. The germline V gene encodes CDR1 SGHRS and CDR2 YFSETQ. The CDR3 sequence: CASSLTGDSGNTIYF. Written as DNA, the CDR3 is TGCGCCAGCAGCTTAACAGGGGACTCTGGAAACACCATATATTTT.

The chain uses TRBV6-1 and TRBJ2-3, with TRBD2 identical over 13 bases. CDR1 is MNHNS, CDR2 SASEGT, per germline. The CDR3 sequence is 17 residues long. V lost 2 bases and J lost 1; bases outside the gene matches: 3. The CDR3 DNA follows: TGTGCCAGCAGTGAATCCGGACTAGCGGGGGGCACAGATACGCAGTATTTT. Its protein is CASSESGLAGGTDTQYF.

The chain is built from TRBV11-2 and TRBJ1-1; 8 nucleotides line up with TRBD1. With V trimmed by 5 bases and J by 4 bases, 9 bases remained unmatched. This CDR3 comprises 15 residues. The germline V gene encodes CDR1 SGHAT and CDR2 FQNNGV. CDR3 bases: TGTGCCAGCAGCCGTGGACAGGGAGGTAGCACTGAAGCTTTCTTT. It is translated as CASSRGQGGSTEAFF.

The chain joins TRBV5-1 to TRBJ2-3; possible D gene TRBD2, 5 bases. The germline CDR1 and CDR2 sequences are SGHRS and YFSETQ. The CDR3 consists of 16 residues. The V end lost 0 bases, the J end lost 2 bases, and 13 bases lay between the germline ends. The CDR3 DNA sequence: TGCGCCAGCAGCTTGGGGCTAGCAGAATACACAGATACGCAGTATTTT. This gives the protein CASSLGLAEYTDTQYF.

The genes are TRBV7-3 and TRBJ2-2, with 8 bases aligning to TRBD1. J gave up 3 bases and V 4 bases, and 1 base lay outside the gene matches. The CDR3 is 14 amino acids. Germline assignment: CDR1 SGHTA and CDR2 FQGTGA. The CDR3 region has the DNA TGTGCCAGCAGCTGGGACAGGTACACCGGGGAGCTGTTTTTT. It is translated as CASSWDRYTGELFF.

J is TRBJ2-1 and V is TRBV7-2; 9 bases fit TRBD2. This CDR3 has 15 residues. CDR1 is SGHTA, CDR2 FQGNSA, per germline. The junction had 2 bases not matched to a gene; V was cut back by 1 base and J by 4 bases. CDR3 nucleotide sequence: TGTGCCAGCAGCTTAGGACTAGCGGTTTACAATGAGCAGTTCTTC. The encoded protein is CASSLGLAVYNEQFF.

This sequence joins TRBV4-1 and TRBJ2-5; the match to TRBD2 covers 14 bases. J lost 3 bases, V lost 3 bases, and 3 bases had no gene match. CDR1 is MGHRA, CDR2 YSYEKL, per germline. The CDR3 runs to 16 residues. CDR3 nucleotide sequence: TGCGCCAGCAGCCACGGACTAGCGGGAGGCGAAGAGACCCAGTACTTC. Its protein product is CASSHGLAGGEETQYF.

The chain employs TRBV7-9 and TRBJ1-2; 10 bases match TRBD1. The length of the CDR3 is 16 residues. V shed 2 bases and J 8 bases; nucleotides not matched to a gene: 11. Germline assignment: CDR1 SEHNR and CDR2 FQNEAQ (reference sequence). CDR3 amino acids: CASSLLTGGPGYGYTF. The CDR3, as DNA: TGTGCCAGCAGCTTACTGACAGGGGGCCCGGGCTACGGCTACACCTTC.

The chain has TRBV28 and TRBJ1-1; perhaps TRBD1 as D (5 bases). V was clipped by 6 bases and J by 0 bases, with 5 bases between them. CDR1 and CDR2 from the germline V gene are MDHEN and SYDVKM. The CDR3 extends over 12 amino acids. The DNA for the CDR3 is TGTGCCAGCAGGGACATGAACACTGAAGCTTTCTTT. Protein: CASRDMNTEAFF.

J is TRBJ2-5 and V is TRBV11-3, with a weak D call TRBD2 (6 bases). CDR3 length: 16 residues. The V gene lost 1 base and the J gene lost 5 bases, with 17 bases spanning the gap. CDR1 SGHNT and CDR2 YENEEA come from the germline V gene. The CDR3 DNA reads as TGTGCCAGCAGCTTAGGGCGGGACCCTACCCGGGAGACCCAGTACTTC. This encodes CASSLGRDPTRETQYF. The full variable domain, in which reference TRBV11-3 and TRBJ2-5 provide the parts outside the CDR3, is EAGVVQSPRYKIIEKKQPVAFWCNPISGHNTLYWYLQNLGQGPELLIRYENEEAVDDSQLPKDRFSAERLKGVDSTLKIQPAELGDSAVYLCASSLGRDPTRETQYFGPGTRLLVL.

The chain carries TRBV4-2 and TRBJ2-1; 13 positions agree with TRBD2. The CDR3 has 16 residues. The germline V gene encodes CDR1 LGHNA and CDR2 YNFKEQ. Trimming removed 4 bases from V and 5 bases from J; junction bases left unmatched: 5. The CDR3 loop is CASSPSGLAGDNEQFF. In nucleotides, the CDR3 is TGTGCCAGCAGCCCCTCAGGACTAGCGGGGGACAATGAGCAGTTCTTC.

The chain recombines TRBV7-2 with TRBJ1-1; D perhaps matches TRBD1 (5 bases). The CDR3 consists of 15 residues. V was clipped by 2 bases and J by 5 bases, with 15 bases between them. Germline CDR1 is SGHTA and CDR2 is FQGNSA. The chain's CDR3 is CASSLWVGGDTEAFF. The CDR3 bases are TGTGCCAGCAGCTTATGGGTCGGGGGGGATACTGAAGCTTTCTTT.

This clone was observed a few times. The chain links TRBV28 to TRBJ1-5; 7 bases are a match to TRBD1. CDR3 length: 13 residues. Trimming took 6 bases from V and 6 from J; bases not matched to a gene: 5. In germline, CDR1 is MDHEN, CDR2 SYDVKM. As DNA, the CDR3 is TGTGCCAGCAGCTCCGACAGGGCTCAGCCCCAGCATTTT. As protein: CASSSDRAQPQHF.

The rearrangement links TRBV19 to TRBJ2-1; 7 bases fit TRBD2. The CDR3 has 16 amino acids. CDR1 LNHDA and CDR2 SQIVND come from the germline V gene (reference sequence). After removal of 6 bases from V and 7 bases from J, the junction contained 15 bases not matched to a gene. Here the CDR3 reads CASSLLAGLGRNEQFF. For the CDR3, the DNA is TGTGCCAGTAGCCTTTTAGCGGGCTTGGGGCGGAATGAGCAGTTCTTC.

The chain employs TRBV5-1 and TRBJ2-1; 10 bases fit TRBD2. The CDR3 length is 15 residues. J gave up 7 bases and V 4 bases, and 8 bases lay outside the gene matches. CDR1 is SGHRS and CDR2 is YFSETQ in the germline V gene. This CDR3 reads CASSPRAGGENEQFF. In DNA form, the CDR3 reads TGCGCCAGCAGCCCGCGAGCGGGGGGGGAGAATGAGCAGTTCTTC.

This clone was seen more than once but under ten times. The V call is TRBV9, the J call TRBJ2-2, with 9 positions matching TRBD1. The CDR3 runs 14 residues. V lost 3 bases, J lost 8 bases, and 5 bases stayed unmatched. The germline CDR1 and CDR2 sequences are SGDLS and YYNGEE. The CDR3 sequence: CASSARTGVGELFF. CDR3 coding DNA: TGTGCCAGCAGCGCCCGGACAGGGGTTGGGGAGCTGTTTTTT.

This sequence joins TRBV14 and TRBJ2-7; 10 bases match TRBD1. Germline loops: CDR1 SGHDN, CDR2 FVKESK. This CDR3 contains 16 residues. The J segment lost 2 bases and the V segment lost 6 bases, leaving 10 bases of the junction unmatched. Written as DNA, the CDR3 is TGTGCCAGCAGTGGGACAGGGGCTCCTTCCCCCTACGAGCAGTACTTC. Its protein product is CASSGTGAPSPYEQYF.

This sequence joins TRBV6-5 and TRBJ2-1, with 8 bases identical to TRBD1. With 6 bases clipped from V and 6 bases from J, the junction kept 1 base outside the gene matches. Germline V CDR1 and CDR2: MNHEY, SVGAGI. The CDR3 covers 12 residues. The CDR3 spells CASSGQGNEQFF. The CDR3, as DNA: TGTGCCAGCAGCGGACAGGGCAATGAGCAGTTCTTC.

This sequence joins TRBV28 and TRBJ2-7; maybe TRBD1 (6 bases). The CDR3 is made up of 14 amino acids. Germline CDR1 reads MDHEN; CDR2 reads SYDVKM. Trimming shortened V by 4 bases and J by 8 bases, and 18 bases separated the two germline ends. The CDR3 loop reads CASSSLRLQGQQYF. The CDR3 DNA is TGTGCCAGCAGTTCCTTACGGTTACAGGGCCAGCAGTACTTC. The full variable domain, in which reference TRBV28 and TRBJ2-7 provide the parts outside the CDR3, is DVKVTQSSRYLVKRTGEKVFLECVQDMDHENMFWYRQDPGLGLRLIYFSYDVKMKEKGDIPEGYSVSREKKERFSLILESASTNQTSMYLCASSSLRLQGQQYFGPGTRLTVT.

This clone was recorded once. The rearrangement uses TRBV27 and TRBJ2-3; TRBD1 matches at 9 bases. Germline lookup yields CDR1 MNHEY and CDR2 SMNVEV (reference sequence). CDR3 length: 17 amino acids. V trimming: 6 bases; J trimming: 3 bases; junction bases outside the gene matches: 13. Here the CDR3 reads CASSRWTGVQGTDTQYF. The DNA of the CDR3 is TGTGCCAGCAGCCGTTGGACAGGGGTTCAGGGGACAGATACGCAGTATTTT.

The rearrangement joins TRBV7-2 to TRBJ2-5; 8 bases map to TRBD1. V lost 5 bases and J lost 7; bases outside the gene matches: 9. Germline CDR1 and CDR2: SGHTA and FQGNSA. The CDR3 has 14 amino acids. The CDR3 DNA reads TGTGCCAGCAGCGGCCCGGGACAGGTGAGGACCCAGTACTTC. Amino acid sequence: CASSGPGQVRTQYF.

Points on this clone: At one end the junction does not follow the germline gene, possibly because of a read error. The chain employs TRBV19 and TRBJ1-2; no clear D gene. Germline CDR1 is LNHDA and CDR2 is SQIVND (reference sequence). There are 14 residues in the CDR3. The CDR3 sequence: CASSMFPINYGHTF. Here the CDR3 DNA reads TGTGCCAGTAGTATGTTTCCGATTAACTATGGCCACACCTTC. Drawing the rest from reference TRBV19 and TRBJ1-2, the complete variable domain is DGGITQSPKYLFRKEGQNVTLSCEQNLNHDAMYWYRQDPGQGLRLIYYSQIVNDFQKGDIAEGYSVSREKKESFPLTVTSAQKNPTAFYLCASSMFPINYGHTFGSGTRLTVV.